Shown below are 9 T cell receptor beta chains from a single sample sequenced in a study of blood T cell repertoires in COVID-19. The method was immunoSEQ multiplex PCR; TCRdb's version includes in-frame clones alone and lacks a portion of them. Of about 370,000 clones listed, around 90% are singletons. Sequenced material: peripheral blood. Source of these receptors: a woman in her thirties with COVID-19, enrolled during active disease.

This clone was seen a single time. The genes are TRBV6-2 or TRBV6-3 and TRBJ2-5; D remains unclear. The CDR3 loop spans 15 amino acids. V lost 6 bases, J lost 2 bases, and 16 bases lay in between. Germline values: CDR1 MNHEY, CDR2 SVGEGT. CDR3 DNA sequence: TGTGCCAGCAGCCCGGTCCTATCAACTCAAGAGACCCAGTACTTC. Protein product: CASSPVLSTQETQYF.

This clone was detected once. The chain has TRBV15 and TRBJ2-1; D uncertain. From germline, CDR1 is LNHNV and CDR2 YYDKDF (reference sequence). The V end was cut by 0 bases, the J end by 6 bases, with 9 bases between. The CDR3 is 14 amino acids. The CDR3 coding sequence is TGTGCCACCAGCAGAGATCTAGTGACCAATGAGCAGTTCTTC. Protein product: CATSRDLVTNEQFF.

This clone was counted a single time. The J gene is TRBJ2-5, the V gene TRBV9; 11 bases map to TRBD2. The CDR3 covers 15 residues. Unmatched junction bases numbered 4, after V lost 1 base and J lost 5 bases. Germline loops: CDR1 SGDLS, CDR2 YYNGEE. In DNA, the CDR3 is TGTGCCAGCAGCGTAACTAGCGGGAGAGGGGAGACCCAGTACTTC. Its translation: CASSVTSGRGETQYF.

The chain couples TRBV4-3 to TRBJ2-1; D possibly corresponds to TRBD1 (5 bases). This CDR3 region has 16 residues. Looked up from germline, CDR1 is LGHNA and CDR2 is YSLEER. The V gene lost 0 bases and the J gene lost 4 bases, with 13 bases spanning the gap. The CDR3 protein is CASSQEDTLGYNEQFF. The DNA of the CDR3 is TGCGCCAGCAGCCAAGAGGACACCCTCGGATACAATGAGCAGTTCTTC.

V usage is TRBV27 and J usage is TRBJ1-1; D remains ambiguous. The V gene lost 4 bases and the J gene lost 3 bases, with 15 bases spanning the gap. The CDR3 is 15 residues long. The germline CDR1 and CDR2 sequences are MNHEY and SMNVEV (reference sequence). Here the CDR3 reads CASSSAPDGDTEAFF. CDR3 bases: TGTGCCAGCAGTTCAGCCCCCGACGGGGACACTGAAGCTTTCTTT.

The V call is TRBV9, the J call TRBJ2-1; D might be TRBD2 (6 bases). With 0 bases removed from V and 3 bases from J, the gap between germline ends came to 13 bases. The CDR3 runs to 16 residues. Germline CDR1 and CDR2: SGDLS and YYNGEE. CDR3 nucleotides: TGTGCCAGCAGCGTAGGACTAGAAAATAACTACAATGAGCAGTTCTTC. Translation gives CASSVGLENNYNEQFF.

CDR3 residues: CASSVASQGVIAGDNEQFF. The CDR3 DNA follows: TGTGCCAGCAGCGTAGCTTCACAAGGGGTGATAGCGGGAGATAATGAGCAGTTCTTC. The chain employs TRBV9 and TRBJ2-1; 9 nucleotides line up with TRBD2. The V and J ends lost 0 bases and 7 bases, in that order; junction bases with no gene match: 17. Germline lookup yields CDR1 SGDLS and CDR2 YYNGEE. The CDR3 is 19 amino acids.

This chain connects TRBV12-2 to TRBJ2-2; TRBD1 reflects the table's D call only, with no check against the DNA. TRBV12-2 is recorded as a pseudogene. The CDR3 has 13 amino acids. In DNA form, the CDR3 reads TGTGCAAGTCGCTCCATTCCCACCGGGGAGCTGTTTTTT. Its translation: CASRSIPTGELFF.

V is TRBV6-2 or TRBV6-3 and J is TRBJ2-1; 10 bases align to TRBD2. The CDR3 loop spans 16 amino acids. Germline loops: CDR1 MNHEY, CDR2 SVGEGT. The J segment lost 7 bases and the V segment lost 5 bases, leaving 11 bases of the junction unmatched. CDR3 nucleotide sequence: TGTGCCAGCAGTGCTATTCGAGCGGGGGGGACAAATGAGCAGTTCTTC. It yields the protein CASSAIRAGGTNEQFF.